This T cell receptor (beta chain) emerged from a study of T cell changes during pregnancy in multiple sclerosis. TCRdb's copy holds only in-frame clones and misses some; the assay was immunoSEQ multiplex PCR. The sample yields fewer than 50,000 clones, approximately 90% seen once. This CDR3 has 13 residues. Trimming pared 5 bases from V and 8 bases from J, leaving 15 bases between. CDR1 and CDR2 (germline): LNHDA, SQIVND (reference sequence). V is TRBV19 and J is TRBJ1-2; D might be TRBD1 (5 bases). This TCR came from a female donor in good health, enrolled as a control in a pregnancy study. The starting material was CD4+ T cells from peripheral blood mononuclear cells, obtained in the second trimester of pregnancy. The CDR3 nucleotides read TGTGCCAGTAGTGCCACAGGCAGTTTGGGCTACACCTTC. This codes for CASSATGSLGYTF.